One and the same sample provided the 25 T cell receptor beta chains below, sequenced in a study of blood T cell repertoires in COVID-19. TCRdb's table, derived via immunoSEQ multiplex PCR, lists solely in-frame clones and lacks some. The sample has approximately 150,000 clones, about 80% seen once. Specimen: peripheral blood. Receptors were obtained from a human donor in a cohort sampled during active COVID-19.

The gene calls are TRBV19 and TRBJ2-2; 8 bases align to TRBD1. This CDR3 is 14 amino acids long. The V segment lost 7 bases and the J segment 5 bases; nucleotides outside the gene matches: 6. The germline V gene encodes CDR1 LNHDA and CDR2 SQIVND (reference sequence). The CDR3 DNA is TGTGCCAGTACCAAGACAGGGGCGACCGGGGAGCTGTTTTTT. It specifies CASTKTGATGELFF.

The V gene is TRBV11-2, the J gene TRBJ2-7; tentatively, D is TRBD2 (6 bases). The CDR3 totals 19 residues. The V end lost 2 bases, the J end lost 0 bases, and 23 bases lay between the germline ends. Germline lookup yields CDR1 SGHAT and CDR2 FQNNGV. This CDR3 reads CASSLMFRGYTFASYEQYF. The CDR3 DNA sequence: TGTGCCAGCAGCTTAATGTTCCGGGGGTACACATTCGCCTCCTACGAGCAGTACTTC.

The chain links TRBV5-5 to TRBJ1-5; no clear D. Trimming took off 2 bases at V and 4 bases at J, with 10 bases between the two ends. This CDR3 is 14 amino acids long. Germline CDR1 is SGHKS and CDR2 is YYEKEE (reference sequence). The CDR3 is CASSFLTENQPQHF. CDR3 bases: TGTGCCAGCAGCTTTCTGACGGAGAATCAGCCCCAGCATTTT.

This clone was seen only a few times. CDR3 DNA sequence: TGTGCCAGCAGCGTAGTAGCGGGAGGGCCTTTCTCCTACGAGCAGTACTTC. Residues: CASSVVAGGPFSYEQYF. The V and J genes are TRBV9 and TRBJ2-7, with 11 bases matching TRBD2. Germline V gene lookup returns CDR1 SGDLS and CDR2 YYNGEE. Losses at the gene ends were 0 bases for V and 0 bases for J; bases not matched to a gene: 5. The length of the CDR3 is 17 residues.

This clone has more than one count but fewer than ten. The J gene is TRBJ1-5, the V gene TRBV5-4, with TRBD1 matching 7 bases. CDR1 and CDR2 (germline): SGHNT, YYREEE (reference sequence). Unmatched junction bases numbered 4, after V lost 4 bases and J lost 6 bases. The CDR3 spans 13 residues. CDR3 in amino acids: CASSMQGVQPQHF. The CDR3 nucleotides read TGTGCCAGCAGCATGCAGGGGGTTCAGCCCCAGCATTTT.

J is TRBJ1-2 and V is TRBV29-1, with TRBD1 identical over 8 bases. V was pared by 7 bases and J by 4 bases, with 8 bases of the junction left unmatched. The CDR3 length is 13 residues. Germline V CDR1 and CDR2: SQVTM, ANQGSEA. CDR3 region: CSARITGGYGYTF. In DNA form, the CDR3 reads TGCAGCGCACGCATAACAGGGGGCTATGGCTACACCTTC.

The chain is built from TRBV9 and TRBJ2-1; D is perhaps TRBD1 (5 bases). The CDR3 loop spans 14 amino acids. CDR1 is SGDLS and CDR2 is YYNGEE in the germline V gene. V lost 4 bases to trimming and J lost 1 base, with 9 bases between them. The CDR3 DNA reads TGTGCCAGCAGCAGGGGTAGGTCCTACAATGAGCAGTTCTTC. Protein: CASSRGRSYNEQFF.

This clone was seen once. V usage is TRBV28 and J usage is TRBJ1-2, with a tentative D call TRBD1 (6 bases). Germline values: CDR1 MDHEN, CDR2 SYDVKM. The CDR3 consists of 14 residues. The germline V and J ends were trimmed by 7 bases and 2 bases, with 14 bases remaining between them. Here the CDR3 DNA reads TGTGCCAGCACGAGGGGGGGACCGAACTATGGCTACACCTTC. Translated: CASTRGGPNYGYTF.

The chain employs TRBV29-1 and TRBJ2-3; the D gene is possibly TRBD2 (6 bases). The V gene lost 5 bases and the J gene lost 1 base, with 16 bases spanning the gap. This CDR3 comprises 15 residues. Germline values: CDR1 SQVTM, CDR2 ANQGSEA. Here the CDR3 reads CSVSRGGGGTDTQYF. The CDR3 DNA is TGCAGCGTTTCCCGGGGAGGAGGTGGCACAGATACGCAGTATTTT.

This chain uses TRBV3-1 (or the pseudogene TRBV3-2) with TRBJ2-5; the D gene is possibly TRBD2 (6 bases). Per the germline V gene, CDR1 is LGHDT and CDR2 is YNNKEL (reference sequence). V was shortened by 3 bases and J by 4 bases, with 12 bases between the two germline ends. The CDR3 extends over 14 amino acids. This CDR3 is CASSHLFSGETQYF. In DNA form, the CDR3 reads TGTGCCAGCAGCCATCTTTTTAGCGGAGAGACCCAGTACTTC.

The gene calls are TRBV10-1 and TRBJ1-4; 8 nucleotides align to TRBD1. The CDR3 covers 18 residues. Trimming at V came to 6 bases and at J to 1 base, leaving 13 bases not matched to a gene. Germline assignment: CDR1 WNHNN and CDR2 SYGVQD (reference sequence). The chain's CDR3 is CASRRAGGDGRTNEKLFF. For the CDR3, the DNA is TGCGCCAGCAGGAGGGCAGGGGGCGACGGAAGAACTAATGAAAAACTGTTTTTT.

This chain uses TRBV5-6 with TRBJ1-3, with D possibly TRBD1 on 5 matching bases. CDR3 length equals 15 residues. Germline values: CDR1 SGHDT, CDR2 YYEEEE. The V gene lost 3 bases and the J gene lost 0 bases, with 10 bases spanning the gap. The CDR3 nucleotides read TGTGCCAGCAGCTCCGCAGGGAACTCTGGAAACACCATATATTTT. It translates to CASSSAGNSGNTIYF.

The CDR3, as DNA: TGCGCCAGCAGCCTGAGTGGCAGGGGGCAGGATCAGCCCCAGCATTTT. This gives the protein CASSLSGRGQDQPQHF. The rearrangement uses TRBV5-1 and TRBJ1-5; TRBD1 matches 8 bases. The CDR3 has 16 amino acids. CDR1 and CDR2 (germline): SGHRS, YFSETQ. V lost 4 bases to trimming and J lost 5 bases; unmatched junction nucleotides: 11.

This clone was seen once. The chain uses TRBV6-6 and TRBJ1-1, with D tentatively TRBD1 (5 bases). This CDR3 contains 14 residues. Germline-derived CDR1 and CDR2 are MNHNY and SVGAGI (reference sequence). With 8 bases removed from V and 4 bases from J, the gap between germline ends came to 17 bases. CDR3 amino acids: CASGLGGGGTEAFF. The CDR3 DNA reads as TGTGCCAGCGGCCTCGGGGGGGGAGGCACTGAAGCTTTCTTT.

The CDR3 DNA reads TGTGCCAGCAGTCGTGGAGGGAACACTGAAGCTTTCTTT. Translation gives CASSRGGNTEAFF. The chain employs TRBV6-4 and TRBJ1-1; D gene uncertain. This CDR3 is 13 amino acids long. Trimming removed 5 bases at V and 1 base at J, with 8 bases between. In germline, CDR1 is MRHNA, CDR2 SNTAGT.

The chain is built from TRBV19 and TRBJ2-4, with 8 bases aligning to TRBD1. With V trimmed by 10 bases and J by 4 bases, 12 bases remained unmatched. Germline values: CDR1 LNHDA, CDR2 SQIVND (reference sequence). The CDR3 extends over 15 amino acids. The CDR3 sequence is CATSRGGQGKNIQYF. DNA for the CDR3: TGTGCCACCTCTAGGGGCGGACAGGGTAAAAACATTCAGTACTTC.

This clone was seen a few times. The chain recombines TRBV7-9 with TRBJ2-7; D not resolved. The germline V and J ends were trimmed by 5 bases and 4 bases, with 15 bases remaining between them. CDR1 is SEHNR and CDR2 is FQNEAQ in the germline V gene (reference sequence). The CDR3 is 14 amino acids. The CDR3 loop is CASSPPYNAYEQYF. As DNA, the CDR3 is TGTGCCAGCAGCCCCCCGTATAACGCGTACGAGCAGTACTTC.

This rearrangement joins TRBV11-2 to TRBJ2-4, with D possibly being TRBD2 (5 bases). V lost 1 base to trimming and J lost 7 bases, with 11 bases between them. CDR1 and CDR2 (germline): SGHAT, FQNNGV. The CDR3 spans 14 residues. CDR3 sequence reads: CASSLGITGNIQYF. CDR3 sequence (DNA): TGTGCCAGCAGCTTAGGGATAACGGGGAACATTCAGTACTTC.

V is TRBV5-8 and J is TRBJ1-2; TRBD1 matches at 7 bases. Germline V gives CDR1 SGHTS, CDR2 YDEGEE. The CDR3 spans 12 residues. V shed 4 bases, J shed 6 bases, and the junction held 3 bases outside the gene matches. The CDR3 loop is CASSGGTDGYTF. CDR3 nucleotides: TGTGCCAGCAGCGGGGGGACAGATGGCTACACCTTC.

The sample holds a few counts of this clone. The V and J genes are TRBV4-1 and TRBJ2-1, with TRBD1 identical over 10 bases. Germline V gene data show CDR1 as MGHRA and CDR2 as YSYEKL. Trimming at V came to 4 bases and at J to 4 bases, leaving 7 bases not matched to a gene. This CDR3 contains 16 residues. CDR3 region: CASSLAGTGEYNEQFF. CDR3 nucleotide sequence: TGCGCCAGCAGCCTAGCCGGGACAGGGGAGTACAATGAGCAGTTCTTC.

In this sample, this clone is medium-sized (0.01 to 0.1%). This sequence joins TRBV7-6 and TRBJ1-1, with D possibly matching TRBD1 (5 bases). CDR3 length equals 16 residues. The V end lost 6 bases, the J end lost 0 bases, and 17 bases lay between the germline ends. From germline, CDR1 is SGHVS and CDR2 FNYEAQ. In nucleotides, the CDR3 is TGTGCCAGCAGTTTGCAGGGACTGGGGATGAACACTGAAGCTTTCTTT. It translates to CASSLQGLGMNTEAFF.

V and J are TRBV6-5 and TRBJ1-2; D is unresolved. The germline V gene encodes CDR1 MNHEY and CDR2 SVGAGI. V was shortened by 6 bases and J by 7 bases, with 12 bases between the two germline ends. The CDR3 extends over 12 amino acids. CDR3 protein: CASSRLTGGYTF. CDR3 in DNA: TGTGCCAGCAGCCGTCTGACGGGTGGCTACACCTTC.

The chain links TRBV19 to TRBJ2-5, with TRBD2 matching 7 bases. CDR3 size: 15 residues. The V and J ends lost 3 bases and 6 bases, in that order; junction bases with no gene match: 10. Germline CDR1 LNHDA, CDR2 SQIVND (reference sequence). As DNA, the CDR3 is TGTGCCAGTAGTATGAATGCGGGAGCCCAGCAGACCCAGTACTTC. It is translated as CASSMNAGAQQTQYF. Together with reference TRBV19 and TRBJ2-5, the CDR3 gives the full variable domain: DGGITQSPKYLFRKEGQNVTLSCEQNLNHDAMYWYRQDPGQGLRLIYYSQIVNDFQKGDIAEGYSVSREKKESFPLTVTSAQKNPTAFYLCASSMNAGAQQTQYFGPGTRLLVL.

The chain recombines TRBV5-4 with TRBJ2-3, with D maybe TRBD1 (6 bases). The V gene lost 1 base and the J gene lost 0 bases, with 12 bases spanning the gap. CDR3 length equals 16 residues. Germline lookup yields CDR1 SGHNT and CDR2 YYREEE (reference sequence). The CDR3 here is CASSLQGQRSTDTQYF. The CDR3 DNA is TGTGCCAGCAGCTTGCAGGGGCAAAGGAGCACAGATACGCAGTATTTT.

The chain is built from TRBV7-9 and TRBJ2-6; weak D call: TRBD2 (6 bases). Germline CDR1 reads SEHNR; CDR2 reads FQNEAQ (reference sequence). The CDR3 has 17 residues. V shed 2 bases and J shed 2 bases, with 13 bases lying between them. The CDR3 is CASSLIGTATGANVLTF. The DNA for the CDR3 is TGTGCCAGCAGCTTAATTGGGACTGCTACTGGGGCCAACGTCCTGACTTTC.